The table lists the clone carrying this TCR beta chain with a few counts. This sample was included in a study of CD8+ T cells in alopecia areata. J was trimmed by 0 bases and V by 2 bases; bases with no gene match: 1. The CDR3 spans 14 residues. Germline loops: CDR1 MNHNY, CDR2 SVGAGI (reference sequence). After isolation, RNA underwent reverse transcription to generate cDNA as the sequencing template. Assay: immunoSEQ multiplex PCR; the TCRdb copy retains only in-frame clones and omits some. Among over 200,000 clones listed, 50% to 60% were seen once. The receptor's source is a human donor with alopecia areata. The chain links TRBV6-6 to TRBJ2-7, with 7 nucleotides matching TRBD1. This sample comprised CD4+ T cells sorted from blood, obtained at week 0. CDR3 in amino acids: CASSYDRVSYEQYF. The CDR3 coding sequence is TGTGCCAGCAGTTACGACAGGGTCTCCTACGAGCAGTACTTC.